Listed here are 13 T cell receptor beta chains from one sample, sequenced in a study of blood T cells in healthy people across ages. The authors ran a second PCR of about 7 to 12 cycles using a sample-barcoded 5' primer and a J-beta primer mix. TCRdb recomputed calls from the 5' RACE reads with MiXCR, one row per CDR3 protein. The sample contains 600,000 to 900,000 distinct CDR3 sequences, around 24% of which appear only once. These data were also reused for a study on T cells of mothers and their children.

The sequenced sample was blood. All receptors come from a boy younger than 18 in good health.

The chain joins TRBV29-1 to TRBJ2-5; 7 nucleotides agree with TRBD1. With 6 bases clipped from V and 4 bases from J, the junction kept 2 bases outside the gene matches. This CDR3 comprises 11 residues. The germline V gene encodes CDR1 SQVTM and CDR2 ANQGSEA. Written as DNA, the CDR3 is TGCAGCGTGCACAGGGGAGAGACCCAGTACTTC. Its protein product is CSVHRGETQYF.

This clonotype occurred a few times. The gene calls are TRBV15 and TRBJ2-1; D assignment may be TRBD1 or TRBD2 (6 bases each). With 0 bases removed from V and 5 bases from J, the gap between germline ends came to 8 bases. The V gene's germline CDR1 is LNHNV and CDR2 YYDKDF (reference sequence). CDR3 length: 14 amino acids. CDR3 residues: CATSRERGDNEQFF. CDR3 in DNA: TGTGCCACCAGCAGAGAAAGGGGGGACAATGAGCAGTTCTTC.

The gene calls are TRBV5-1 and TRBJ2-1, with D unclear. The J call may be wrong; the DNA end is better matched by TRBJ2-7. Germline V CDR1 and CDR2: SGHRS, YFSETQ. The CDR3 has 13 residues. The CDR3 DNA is TGCGCCAGCAGCTTGGTTGGGAACCACGAGCAGTACTTC. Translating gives CASSLVGNHEQYF.

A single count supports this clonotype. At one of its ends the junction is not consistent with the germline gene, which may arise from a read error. The CDR3, as DNA: TGCAGCGTTACAACAGGGGAGACCCTGTACTTC. It encodes CSVTTGETLYF. This sequence joins TRBV29-1 and TRBJ2-5; 7 positions match TRBD1. CDR1 SQVTM and CDR2 ANQGSEA come from the germline V gene. There are 11 residues in the CDR3. Together with reference TRBV29-1 and TRBJ2-5, the CDR3 gives the full variable domain: SAVISQKPSRDICQRGTSLTIQCQVDSQVTMMFWYRQQPGQSLTLIATANQGSEATYESGFVIDKFPISRPNLTFSTLTVSNMSPEDSSIYLCSVTTGETLYFGPGTRLLVL.

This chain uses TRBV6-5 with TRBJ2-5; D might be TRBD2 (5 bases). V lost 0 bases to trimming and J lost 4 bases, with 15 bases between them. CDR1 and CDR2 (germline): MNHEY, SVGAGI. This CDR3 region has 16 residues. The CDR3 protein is CASSYSRATGGETQYF. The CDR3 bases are TGTGCCAGCAGTTACTCGAGGGCAACCGGAGGAGAGACCCAGTACTTC.

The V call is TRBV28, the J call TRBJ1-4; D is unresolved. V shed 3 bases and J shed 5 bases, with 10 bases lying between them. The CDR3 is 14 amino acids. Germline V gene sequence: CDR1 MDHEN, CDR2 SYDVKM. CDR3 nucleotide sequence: TGTGCCAGCAGTTTTCCGCGGGAAAATGAAAAACTGTTTTTT. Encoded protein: CASSFPRENEKLFF.

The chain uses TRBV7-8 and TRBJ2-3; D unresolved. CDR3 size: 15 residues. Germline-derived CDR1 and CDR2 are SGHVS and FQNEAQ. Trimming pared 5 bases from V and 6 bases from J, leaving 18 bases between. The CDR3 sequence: CASSPRWPLGDTQYF. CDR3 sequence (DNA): TGTGCCAGCAGCCCCCGATGGCCCCTGGGGGATACGCAGTATTTT.

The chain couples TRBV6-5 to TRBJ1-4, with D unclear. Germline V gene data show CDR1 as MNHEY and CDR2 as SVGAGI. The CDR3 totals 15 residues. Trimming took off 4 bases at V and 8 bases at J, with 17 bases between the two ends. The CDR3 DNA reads TGTGCCAGCAGTTCCCCTTCTGGGGTAGGGGAAAAACTGTTTTTT. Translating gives CASSSPSGVGEKLFF.

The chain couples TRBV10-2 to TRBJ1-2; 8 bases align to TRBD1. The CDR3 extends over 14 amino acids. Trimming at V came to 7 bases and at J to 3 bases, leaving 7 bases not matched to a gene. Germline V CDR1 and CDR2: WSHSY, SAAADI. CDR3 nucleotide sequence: TGCGCCAGCACTAGACAGGGGCAGGACTATGGCTACACCTTC. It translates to CASTRQGQDYGYTF.

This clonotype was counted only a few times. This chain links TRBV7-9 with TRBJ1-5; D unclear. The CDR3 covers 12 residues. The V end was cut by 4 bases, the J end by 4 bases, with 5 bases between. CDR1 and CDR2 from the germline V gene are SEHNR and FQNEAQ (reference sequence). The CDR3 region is CASSSKNQPQHF. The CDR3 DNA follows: TGTGCCAGCAGCTCAAAGAATCAGCCCCAGCATTTT.

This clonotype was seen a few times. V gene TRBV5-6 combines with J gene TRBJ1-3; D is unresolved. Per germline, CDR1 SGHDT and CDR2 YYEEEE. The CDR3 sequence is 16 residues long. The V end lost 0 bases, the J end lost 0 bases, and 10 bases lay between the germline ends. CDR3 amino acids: CASSLAVESSGNTIYF. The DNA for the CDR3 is TGTGCCAGCAGCTTGGCCGTAGAAAGCTCTGGAAACACCATATATTTT.

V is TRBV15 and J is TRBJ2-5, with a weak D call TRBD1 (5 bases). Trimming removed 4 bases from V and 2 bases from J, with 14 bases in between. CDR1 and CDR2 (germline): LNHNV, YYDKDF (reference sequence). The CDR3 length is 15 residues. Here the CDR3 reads CATSNQGFGQETQYF. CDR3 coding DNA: TGTGCCACCAGCAACCAGGGTTTTGGTCAAGAGACCCAGTACTTC.

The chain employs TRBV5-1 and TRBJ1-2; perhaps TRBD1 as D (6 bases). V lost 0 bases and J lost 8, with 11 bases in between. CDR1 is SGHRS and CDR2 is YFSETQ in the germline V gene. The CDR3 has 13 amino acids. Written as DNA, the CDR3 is TGCGCCAGCAGCTTGGGGGGACACAAAGGCTACACCTTC. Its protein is CASSLGGHKGYTF.